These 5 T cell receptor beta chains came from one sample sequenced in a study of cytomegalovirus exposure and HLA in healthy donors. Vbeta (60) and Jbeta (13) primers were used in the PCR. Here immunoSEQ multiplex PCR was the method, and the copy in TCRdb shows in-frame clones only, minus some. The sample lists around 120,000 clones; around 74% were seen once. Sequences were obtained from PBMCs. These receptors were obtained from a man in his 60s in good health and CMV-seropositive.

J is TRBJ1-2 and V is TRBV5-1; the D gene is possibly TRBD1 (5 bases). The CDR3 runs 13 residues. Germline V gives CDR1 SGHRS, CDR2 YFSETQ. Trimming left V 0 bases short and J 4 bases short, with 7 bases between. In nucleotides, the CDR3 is TGCGCCAGCAGCTTGGATGACAGCTATGGCTACACCTTC. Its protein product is CASSLDDSYGYTF.

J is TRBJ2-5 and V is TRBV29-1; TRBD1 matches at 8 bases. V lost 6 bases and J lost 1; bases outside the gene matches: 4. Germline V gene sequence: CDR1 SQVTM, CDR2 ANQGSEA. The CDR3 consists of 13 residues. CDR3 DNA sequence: TGCAGCGTGGATACAGGGGGCCAAGAGACCCAGTACTTC. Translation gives CSVDTGGQETQYF.

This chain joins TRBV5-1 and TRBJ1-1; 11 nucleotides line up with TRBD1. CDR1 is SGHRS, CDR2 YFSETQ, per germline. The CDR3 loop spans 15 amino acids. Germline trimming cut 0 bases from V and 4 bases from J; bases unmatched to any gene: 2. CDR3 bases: TGCGCCAGCAGCTTGGCCGGGACAGGGGGCACTGAAGCTTTCTTT. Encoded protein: CASSLAGTGGTEAFF.

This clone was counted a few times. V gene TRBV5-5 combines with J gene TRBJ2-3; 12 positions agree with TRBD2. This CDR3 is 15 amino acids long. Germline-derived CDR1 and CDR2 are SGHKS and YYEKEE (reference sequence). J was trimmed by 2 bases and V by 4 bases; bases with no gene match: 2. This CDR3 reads CASSLAGGITDTQYF. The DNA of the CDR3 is TGTGCCAGCAGCCTAGCGGGAGGGATCACAGATACGCAGTATTTT.

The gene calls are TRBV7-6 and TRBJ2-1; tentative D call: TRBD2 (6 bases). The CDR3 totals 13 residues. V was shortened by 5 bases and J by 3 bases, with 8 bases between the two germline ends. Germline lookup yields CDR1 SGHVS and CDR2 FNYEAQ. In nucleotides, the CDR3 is TGTGCCAGCAGCCCGGGGGACTACAATGAGCAGTTCTTC. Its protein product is CASSPGDYNEQFF.